This T cell receptor (beta chain) is drawn from a study of shared clonotypes between healthy human individuals. Study-level points and caveats: The represented genetic and exposure-history diversity was limited by the small number of donors. It was only blood that was sampled, and tissue repertoires likely differ.

The ends were cut back, 1 base at V and 0 bases at J, with 13 bases in the middle. The CDR3 covers 17 residues. Germline CDR1 SGHAT, CDR2 FQNNGV. Points on this clone: What it binds is not known.

Assay execution took place at the deep level. DNA from unsorted PBMC was sequenced on ten immunoSEQ deep assay plates. TCRdb keeps only in-frame clones here, not all; method: immunoSEQ multiplex PCR. The data contain hundreds of thousands of clones, about four fifths of them seen just once; the ten biggest clones take up less than 15%. This sequence joins TRBV11-2 and TRBJ1-5; tentative D call: TRBD1 (6 bases). Source material: PBMCs. The TCR comes from a woman in her thirties or forties in good health. Some clones in this sample may be carry-over from other donors' samples. The CDR3 is CASSLGGQSNSNQPQHF. The DNA of the CDR3 is TGTGCCAGCAGCTTAGGAGGACAGAGCAATAGCAATCAGCCCCAGCATTTT.